The rows below give T cell receptor beta chains drawn from one sample of a study of cytomegalovirus exposure and HLA in healthy donors. The table came from immunoSEQ multiplex PCR; TCRdb's copy has only in-frame clones and leaves some out. The table has roughly 190,000 clones, 75% to 90% seen once. The specimen was PBMCs. The receptors stem from a man aged 35-49 years in good health and CMV-seropositive. Both conserved end residues are part of each CDR3. The order of the fields is V gene, D gene, clone size, J gene, CDR3 DNA, CDR3 protein. The D gene is left open where the match is weak. A row's size may be missing; if present it is once, few, many or a size class.

TRBV27	NA	NA	TRBJ1-2	TGTGCCAGCAGTTTCGACAGGCTTAGGGGCTACACCTTC	CASSFDRLRGYTF
TRBV15	TRBD1	NA	TRBJ1-5	TGTGCCACCAGCAGCTACAGGGGTCAGCCCCAGCATTTT	CATSSYRGQPQHF
TRBV27	NA	NA	TRBJ2-7	TGTGCCAGCAGCCAGGACCGGGGCTACGAGCAGTACTTC	CASSQDRGYEQYF
TRBV5-6	TRBD2	NA	TRBJ2-5	TGTGCCAGCAGCTTCCGGGGGGGGGAAGAGACCCAGTACTTC	CASSFRGGEETQYF
TRBV2	TRBD2	NA	TRBJ2-7	TGTGCCAGCGGGCGGGGGTCCTACGAGCAGTACTTC	CASGRGSYEQYF
TRBV7-3	TRBD2	NA	TRBJ2-3	TGTGCCAGCAGCCCGAATAGACTAGCGGGGCTGGCAGATACGCAGTATTTT	CASSPNRLAGLADTQYF
TRBV10-3	NA	once	TRBJ2-1	TGTGCCATCAGTGCGGACAGCTTCGATGAGCAGTTCTTC	CAISADSFDEQFF
TRBV7-2	NA	NA	TRBJ1-2	TGTGCCAGCAGCCCCTTCGGGGACTATGGCTACACCTTC	CASSPFGDYGYTF
TRBV5-1	NA	few	TRBJ2-7	TGCGCCAGCAGCGTCGCAGGGGTACCCCCCATTTGCCACGAGCAGTACTTC	CASSVAGVPPICHEQYF
TRBV9	NA	few	TRBJ1-4	TGTGCCAGCAGTGCGGACACCACAACTAATGAAAAACTGTTTTTT	CASSADTTTNEKLFF
TRBV5-1	NA	NA	TRBJ2-4	TGCGCCAGCAGCGAGGGCCTAGCCAAAAACATTCAGTACTTC	CASSEGLAKNIQYF
TRBV18	NA	NA	TRBJ2-7	TGTGCCAGCTCACCACAGGAGGTCTACGAGCAGTACTTC	CASSPQEVYEQYF
TRBV19	NA	NA	TRBJ1-4	TGTGCCAGTAGTATTCATCGGGCAGGGGAGCGTGAAAAACTGTTTTTT	CASSIHRAGEREKLFF
TRBV7-2	NA	NA	TRBJ2-5	TGTGCCAGCAGACCAGACAGCGTACAGGGGACCCAGTACTTC	CASRPDSVQGTQYF
TRBV9	NA	NA	TRBJ2-7	TGTGCCAGCAGCGTAGGGATACTAGGCTCCTACGAGCAGTACTTC	CASSVGILGSYEQYF
TRBV7-7	TRBD1	NA	TRBJ1-2	TGTGCTAGCAGCTGGACAGGGCGACCTAACTATGGCTACACCTTC	CASSWTGRPNYGYTF
TRBV10-1	TRBD1	NA	TRBJ1-1	TGCGCCAGCAGTGAGTCGAGGGACAGATGGAACACTGAAGCTTTCTTT	CASSESRDRWNTEAFF
TRBV7-2	TRBD1	NA	TRBJ1-2	TGTGCCAGCAGCTACCGGGGACAGGCACCGTATGGCTACACCTTC	CASSYRGQAPYGYTF
TRBV19	NA	NA	TRBJ1-1	TGTGCCAGTAGTATAGCCCGGGGCACTGAAGCTTTCTTT	CASSIARGTEAFF
TRBV5-4	TRBD2	NA	TRBJ2-7	TGTGCCAGCAGGGAACGGGGGGGGGATTACGAGCAGTACTTC	CASRERGGDYEQYF
TRBV4-3	NA	NA	TRBJ2-3	TGCGCCAGCAGCCCAGAATTAGGCACAGATACGCAGTATTTT	CASSPELGTDTQYF
TRBV9	TRBD1	NA	TRBJ2-1	TGTGCCAGCAGCAGGAAGCATCCGGGACAGGGCCGCCAGAGCTCCTACAATGAGCAGTTCTTC	CASSRKHPGQGRQSSYNEQFF
TRBV15	TRBD1	NA	TRBJ2-3	TGTGCCACCAGCAGAGAGCCAGGGGGCGAAAATACGCAGTATTTT	CATSREPGGENTQYF
TRBV6-5	NA	NA	TRBJ1-2	TGTGCCAGCAGTTACGAGGGAAGGAATGGCTACACCTTC	CASSYEGRNGYTF
TRBV28	TRBD1	NA	TRBJ2-7	TGTGCCAGCAGACGGACAGGTGAAACCTACGAGCAGTACTTC	CASRRTGETYEQYF
TRBV18	TRBD2	few	TRBJ2-5	TGTGCCAGCTCATCACTAGCGGGGGTGATCATTGAGCAGTACTTC	CASSSLAGVIIEQYF
TRBV11-2	TRBD1	NA	TRBJ1-2	TGTGCCAGCAGCCTCCGCATCGGGACAGGGGACGGCTACACCTTC	CASSLRIGTGDGYTF
TRBV28	NA	NA	TRBJ1-4	TGTGCCAGCACTATGTCGTCCCAGGGCCTAAATCAAAAACTGTTTTTT	CASTMSSQGLNQKLFF
TRBV19	NA	NA	TRBJ1-1	TGTGCCAGTAGTCCCGGGGGGCTGAACACTGAAGCTTTCTTT	CASSPGGLNTEAFF
TRBV19	TRBD1	NA	TRBJ1-1	TGTGCCAGTAGTCCGGGACAGGGGGCGCTCGGCACTGAAGCTTTCTTT	CASSPGQGALGTEAFF
TRBV10-3	TRBD1	NA	TRBJ1-5	TGTGCCATCAGTGAGTCTCCAGGGGGACAGCCCCAGCATTTT	CAISESPGGQPQHF
TRBV27	NA	NA	TRBJ1-2	TGTGCCAGCAGTTCTACAGACAACTATGGCTACACCTTC	CASSSTDNYGYTF
TRBV2	TRBD1	NA	TRBJ1-6	TGTGCCAGCAGTGGACAGGGGATCTATAATTCACCCCTCCACTTT	CASSGQGIYNSPLHF
TRBV19	TRBD1	few	TRBJ2-7	TGTGCCAGTAGTACCGCCGGGACAGGGGTCTCCGAGCAGTACTTC	CASSTAGTGVSEQYF
TRBV10-3	NA	few	TRBJ1-5	TGTGCCATCAGTGAGTTAGGACAGAGCAATCAGCCCCAGCATTTT	CAISELGQSNQPQHF
TRBV30	NA	NA	TRBJ1-5	TGTGCCTGGAGTGTAACGGGAGGCCAGCCCCAGCATTTT	CAWSVTGGQPQHF
TRBV13	NA	NA	TRBJ2-7	TGTGCCAGCAGCTTTAGGCGGCAGATATCCTACGAGCAGTACTTC	CASSFRRQISYEQYF
TRBV14	TRBD2	NA	TRBJ2-1	TGTGCCAGCAGCCTAAGACTAGCGGGGGCTGAGCAGTTCTTC	CASSLRLAGAEQFF
TRBV27	NA	NA	TRBJ1-2	TGTGCCAGCAGTTTCTTGGGGGGAGCGGACTATGGCTACACCTTC	CASSFLGGADYGYTF
TRBV5-1	NA	NA	TRBJ1-1	TGCGCCAGCAGCCAGGGACATTTTATGAACACTGAAGCTTTCTTT	CASSQGHFMNTEAFF